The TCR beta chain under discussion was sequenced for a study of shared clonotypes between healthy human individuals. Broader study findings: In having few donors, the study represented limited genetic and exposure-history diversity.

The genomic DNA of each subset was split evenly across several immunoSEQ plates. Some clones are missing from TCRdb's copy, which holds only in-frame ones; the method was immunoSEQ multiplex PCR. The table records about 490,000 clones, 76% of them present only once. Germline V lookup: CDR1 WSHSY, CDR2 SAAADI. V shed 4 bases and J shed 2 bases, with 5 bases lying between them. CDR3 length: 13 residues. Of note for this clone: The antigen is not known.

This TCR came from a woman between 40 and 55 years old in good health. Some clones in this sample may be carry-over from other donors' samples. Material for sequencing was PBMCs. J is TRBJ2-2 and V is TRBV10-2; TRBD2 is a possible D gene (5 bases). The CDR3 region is CASSAGNTGELFF. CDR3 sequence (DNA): TGCGCCAGCAGTGCGGGAAACACCGGGGAGCTGTTTTTT.